The rows below give T cell receptor beta chains drawn from one sample of a study of T cell responses to AZD1222 COVID-19 vaccine. The method was immunoSEQ multiplex PCR; TCRdb's version includes in-frame clones alone and lacks a portion of them. The repertoire holds over 130,000 clones, with 88% as singletons. Sequencing used peripheral blood, obtained on day 0 of AZD1222 vaccination. The receptors come from an adult in good health. Each CDR3 is given with its conserved first and last residue. The D gene is left open where the match is weak. Expanded clones get a size class; other rows say once, few or many, or leave the size out.

J gene: TRBJ2-7
V gene: TRBV29-1
D gene: .
clone size: .
CDR3 protein: CSVEHGQGSEQYF
CDR3 DNA: TGCAGCGTTGAACATGGTCAGGGCAGCGAGCAGTACTTC

J gene: TRBJ2-7
V gene: TRBV6-5
D gene: .
clone size: .
CDR3 protein: CASRSATGRYEQYF
CDR3 DNA: TGTGCCAGCAGATCGGCGACTGGACGCTACGAGCAGTACTTC

J gene: TRBJ2-7
V gene: TRBV7-9
D gene: .
clone size: .
CDR3 protein: CASSLLARSYEQYF
CDR3 DNA: TGTGCCAGCAGCTTATTGGCGAGGTCCTACGAGCAGTACTTC

J gene: TRBJ2-5
V gene: TRBV5-1
D gene: .
clone size: .
CDR3 protein: CASSLDRETQYF
CDR3 DNA: TGCGCCAGCAGCTTGGACAGGGAGACCCAGTACTTC

J gene: TRBJ1-5
V gene: TRBV7-2
D gene: .
clone size: .
CDR3 protein: CASSSGPKQPQHF
CDR3 DNA: TGTGCCAGCAGCTCAGGGCCAAAGCAGCCCCAGCATTTT

J gene: TRBJ1-1
V gene: TRBV30
D gene: .
clone size: few
CDR3 protein: CAWSRARDTEAFF
CDR3 DNA: TGTGCCTGGAGTAGGGCCAGGGACACTGAAGCTTTCTTT

J gene: TRBJ1-2
V gene: TRBV25-1
D gene: .
clone size: .
CDR3 protein: CASSALSGGYGYTF
CDR3 DNA: TGTGCCAGCAGTGCACTCTCGGGTGGGTATGGCTACACCTTC

J gene: TRBJ2-7
V gene: TRBV5-5
D gene: .
clone size: .
CDR3 protein: CASTRGGRGGPAGEQYF
CDR3 DNA: TGTGCCAGCACCCGCGGGGGCAGGGGGGGCCCCGCCGGAGAGCAGTACTTC

J gene: TRBJ2-7
V gene: TRBV6-2/TRBV6-3
D gene: .
clone size: .
CDR3 protein: CASSYGHEQYF
CDR3 DNA: TGTGCCAGCAGTTACGGGCACGAGCAGTACTTC

J gene: TRBJ2-1
V gene: TRBV14
D gene: .
clone size: few
CDR3 protein: CASSQDMDFPWDNEQFF
CDR3 DNA: TGTGCCAGCAGCCAAGATATGGACTTTCCATGGGACAATGAGCAGTTCTTC

J gene: TRBJ1-2
V gene: TRBV6-5
D gene: .
clone size: .
CDR3 protein: CASSFGGHGYTF
CDR3 DNA: TGTGCCAGTTCCTTCGGGGGGCATGGCTACACCTTC

J gene: TRBJ2-7
V gene: TRBV3-1/TRBV3-2
D gene: .
clone size: .
CDR3 protein: CASSQEDLTYEQYF
CDR3 DNA: TGTGCCAGCAGCCAAGAGGACCTTACCTACGAGCAGTACTTC

J gene: TRBJ1-6
V gene: TRBV4-3
D gene: TRBD1
clone size: .
CDR3 protein: CASSQDIEAGGPPLHF
CDR3 DNA: TGCGCCAGCAGCCAAGATATCGAGGCAGGGGGCCCACCCCTCCACTTT

J gene: TRBJ2-7
V gene: TRBV5-6
D gene: .
clone size: once
CDR3 protein: CASRPISGLKPYEQYF
CDR3 DNA: TGTGCCAGCAGACCCATAAGCGGGTTAAAACCCTACGAGCAGTACTTC

J gene: TRBJ2-3
V gene: TRBV7-9
D gene: TRBD2
clone size: .
CDR3 protein: CASSLRRLAGGGSDTQYF
CDR3 DNA: TGTGCCAGCAGCCTTCGGCGACTAGCGGGTGGGGGGTCAGATACGCAGTATTTT

J gene: TRBJ1-1
V gene: TRBV29-1
D gene: .
clone size: once
CDR3 protein: CSVEPTGTEAFF
CDR3 DNA: TGCAGCGTTGAACCCACCGGCACTGAAGCTTTCTTT

J gene: TRBJ2-1
V gene: TRBV3-1/TRBV3-2
D gene: TRBD2
clone size: once
CDR3 protein: CASSRTSGNNEQFF
CDR3 DNA: TGTGCCAGCAGCCGGACTAGCGGTAACAATGAGCAGTTCTTC

J gene: TRBJ1-2
V gene: TRBV5-1
D gene: TRBD1
clone size: .
CDR3 protein: CASSLRTAGTDYGYTF
CDR3 DNA: TGCGCCAGCAGCTTAAGGACCGCCGGGACAGATTATGGCTACACCTTC

J gene: TRBJ1-2
V gene: TRBV18
D gene: .
clone size: .
CDR3 protein: CASSPMGDGYTF
CDR3 DNA: TGTGCCAGCTCACCAATGGGGGATGGCTACACCTTC

J gene: TRBJ2-1
V gene: TRBV20-1
D gene: .
clone size: .
CDR3 protein: CSARGIHEQFF
CDR3 DNA: TGCAGTGCTAGAGGGATCCATGAGCAGTTCTTC

J gene: TRBJ2-1
V gene: TRBV12-5
D gene: TRBD2
clone size: .
CDR3 protein: CASQRSGKRGNEQFF
CDR3 DNA: TGTGCTAGTCAGAGGAGCGGGAAAAGAGGGAATGAGCAGTTCTTC

J gene: TRBJ1-4
V gene: TRBV28
D gene: .
clone size: .
CDR3 protein: CASSLPATNEKLFF
CDR3 DNA: TGTGCCAGCAGCCTGCCGGCTACTAATGAAAAACTGTTTTTT

J gene: TRBJ2-7
V gene: TRBV27
D gene: .
clone size: .
CDR3 protein: CASKNAAGPYEQYF
CDR3 DNA: TGTGCCAGCAAAAATGCGGCCGGACCCTACGAGCAGTACTTC

J gene: TRBJ1-1
V gene: TRBV18
D gene: TRBD1
clone size: .
CDR3 protein: CASSPGAGGTEAFF
CDR3 DNA: TGTGCCAGCTCACCGGGAGCAGGGGGCACTGAAGCTTTCTTT

J gene: TRBJ1-2
V gene: TRBV27
D gene: .
clone size: few
CDR3 protein: CAAGGPHYGYTF
CDR3 DNA: TGTGCCGCGGGGGGCCCACACTATGGCTACACCTTC

J gene: TRBJ2-7
V gene: TRBV7-2
D gene: .
clone size: once
CDR3 protein: CASSLVPGPSYEQYF
CDR3 DNA: TGTGCCAGCAGCTTAGTTCCGGGACCCTCCTACGAGCAGTACTTC

J gene: TRBJ1-2
V gene: TRBV30
D gene: TRBD1
clone size: .
CDR3 protein: CAWSVSGTGKTF
CDR3 DNA: TGTGCCTGGAGTGTATCCGGGACAGGGAAAACCTTC

J gene: TRBJ1-6
V gene: TRBV27
D gene: .
clone size: .
CDR3 protein: CARQGRSPLHF
CDR3 DNA: TGTGCCAGACAGGGTCGTTCACCCCTCCACTTT